Listed below are T cell receptor beta chains from one sample, sequenced in a study of T cells in Graves' hyperthyroidism and ophthalmopathy. One entry per CDR3 protein results from TCRdb running MiXCR on the multiplex PCR reads. This repertoire shows about 570,000 distinct CDR3 sequences, 46% found once; its top ten account for roughly 20%. Specimen: peripheral blood or thyroid tissue (not recorded which). These receptors were obtained from an adult woman with Graves' disease, either hyperthyroidism or ophthalmopathy (not recorded which). CDR3s leave out the opening cysteine and the closing phenylalanine or tryptophan.

v_gene,CDR3aa
TRBV5-1,ASGDKGQGYTGELF
TRBV11-2,ASSLALRLAGTGELF
TRBV29-1,SVDYEQY
TRBV12-5,ASATGLARPGELF
TRBV15,ATSRAMKRIYEQY
TRBV19,ASGLAGYSGANVLT
TRBV29-1,SVEIGQGGDYGYT
TRBV20-1,SAFRTTQH
TRBV29-1,SVSQQGTLNEQY
TRBV6-6,ACSLNGAYEQY
TRBV20-1,SARMGDRYGYT
TRBV20-1,SARLAGAYEQY
TRBV2,ASHHEVRETQY
TRBV7-7,ASSLVATGEIFQETQY
TRBV5-6,ASSLLRLPTAYEQY
TRBV20-1,SASPDAGGKETQY
TRBV7-2,ASSQRAAGELF
TRBV7-2,ASSPGLANYEQY
TRBV7-8,ASSLVSSGRTDTQY
TRBV19,ASSPGQGTNYGYT
TRBV2,ASSGPTSFYEQY
TRBV7-9,ASIPGGVVETQY
TRBV20-1,SAGGLAGGSETQY
TRBV2,ASSEVSRLGFESYEQY
TRBV25-1,ASSGKSGGYQPQH
TRBV7-2,ASSSRRGQPQH
TRBV29-1,SVERAYYGYT
TRBV15,ATSRGGTGRLNGYT
TRBV20-1,SARDGRRGTEAF
TRBV28,ASSPIDSYNYGYT
TRBV2,ASTYRVSPLH
TRBV10-3,AVAPGSGMMETQY
TRBV24-1,ATSLRGTEAF
TRBV12-3/TRBV12-4,ASSPSRGSAF
TRBV11-1,ASSQGIGSDEQY
TRBV29-1,SVEQARWGGTYQETQY
TRBV29-1,SVKARGDQPQH
TRBV29-1,SVPGTSGMGRETQY
TRBV4-1,ASSQVKPGRYAEQY
TRBV7-3,ASSSNGELF
TRBV24-1,ATSGGRGADYEQY
TRBV2,ASSELGRVASYEQY
TRBV5-5,ASSNHPGQYNEQF
TRBV5-8,ASSLALTSGYEQY
TRBV20-1,SARWGMGNQPQH
TRBV7-8,ASSLQEMNTEAF
TRBV20-1,SARGTGNLPQH
TRBV25-1,ASRGEMRTYEQY
TRBV11-2,ASRKAPGLAGAKGSYEQY
TRBV7-3,ASSNRDQVDYEQY